This T cell receptor beta chain was identified in a study of blood T cell repertoires in COVID-19. The germline CDR1 and CDR2 sequences are SGHTA and FQGNSA. After removal of 5 bases from V and 1 base from J, the junction contained 4 bases not matched to a gene. There are 15 residues in the CDR3. Sequencing was performed with immunoSEQ multiplex PCR; in TCRdb, only in-frame clones are kept and a portion is missing. The sample has roughly 70,000 clones; about four fifths are singletons. The receptor's source is a man between 65 and 80 years old who had recovered from COVID-19. The chain uses TRBV7-2 and TRBJ2-2; 7 bases match TRBD1. The sequenced material came from peripheral blood. In DNA form, the CDR3 reads TGTGCCAGCAGCCTGGGACAGATGAACACCGGGGAGCTGTTTTTT. This sequence encodes CASSLGQMNTGELFF.